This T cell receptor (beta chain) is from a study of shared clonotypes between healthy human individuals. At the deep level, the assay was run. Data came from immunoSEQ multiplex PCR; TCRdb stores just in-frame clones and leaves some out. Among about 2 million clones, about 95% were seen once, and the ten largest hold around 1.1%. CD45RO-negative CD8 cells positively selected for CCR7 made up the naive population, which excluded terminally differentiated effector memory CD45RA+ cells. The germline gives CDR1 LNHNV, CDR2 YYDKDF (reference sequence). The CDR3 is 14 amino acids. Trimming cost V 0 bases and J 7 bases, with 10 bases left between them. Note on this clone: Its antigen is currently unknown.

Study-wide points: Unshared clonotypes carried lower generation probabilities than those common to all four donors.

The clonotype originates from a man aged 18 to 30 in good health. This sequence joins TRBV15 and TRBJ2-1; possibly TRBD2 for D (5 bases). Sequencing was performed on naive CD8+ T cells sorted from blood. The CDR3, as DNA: TGTGCCACCAGCAGAGATCGGGGTATGAATGAGCAGTTCTTC. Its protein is CATSRDRGMNEQFF.